This TCR beta chain was captured by sequencing in a study of blood T cells in healthy people across ages. Whole-study results and caveats: Strong correlation existed between TCR beta diversity and naive T cell percentage. Measured against age, TCR beta diversity per million T cells decreased in a roughly linear manner. Unsorted PBMCs ruled out conclusive naive versus antigen-experienced comparison.

A remark on this clonotype: Its matching antigen is unknown. A much larger clonotype is one base distant, so this may be a read error.

CDR3 length: 14 amino acids. CDR1 is SGHRS, CDR2 YFSETQ, per germline. V was pared by 0 bases and J by 1 base, with 7 bases between. A second about 6 to 11 cycle PCR used barcoded and J-beta primers. TCRdb re-analysed the 5' RACE reads in MiXCR, keeping a single row per CDR3 protein. The sample records some 1.5 million distinct CDR3 sequences, roughly 28% being singletons. This receptor was identified in a woman younger than 45 in good health. The V and J genes are TRBV5-1 and TRBJ1-1; D perhaps matches TRBD1 (5 bases). Sequencing was done on a sample of blood. The CDR3 here is CASSLVQENTEAFF. The CDR3 nucleotides read TGCGCCAGCAGCTTGGTACAGGAGAACACTGAAGCTTTCTTT.